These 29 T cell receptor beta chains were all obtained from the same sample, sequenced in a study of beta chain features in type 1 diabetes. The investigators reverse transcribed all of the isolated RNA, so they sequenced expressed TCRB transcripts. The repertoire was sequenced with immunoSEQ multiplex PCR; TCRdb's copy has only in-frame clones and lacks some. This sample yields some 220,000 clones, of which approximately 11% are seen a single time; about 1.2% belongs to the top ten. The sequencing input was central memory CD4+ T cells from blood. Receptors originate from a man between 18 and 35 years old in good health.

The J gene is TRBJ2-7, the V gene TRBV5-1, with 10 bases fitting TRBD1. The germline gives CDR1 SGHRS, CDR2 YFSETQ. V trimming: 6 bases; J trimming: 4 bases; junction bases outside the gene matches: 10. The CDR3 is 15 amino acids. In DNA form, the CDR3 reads TGCGCCAGCACCCCGTCCCCGGGACAGGGGTACGAGCAGTACTTC. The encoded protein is CASTPSPGQGYEQYF.

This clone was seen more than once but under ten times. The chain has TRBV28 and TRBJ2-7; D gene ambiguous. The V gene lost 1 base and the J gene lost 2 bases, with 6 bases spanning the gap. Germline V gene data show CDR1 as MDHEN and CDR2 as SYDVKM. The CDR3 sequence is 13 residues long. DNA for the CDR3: TGTGCCAGCAGTTTATCAGTAGCCTACGAGCAGTACTTC. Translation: CASSLSVAYEQYF.

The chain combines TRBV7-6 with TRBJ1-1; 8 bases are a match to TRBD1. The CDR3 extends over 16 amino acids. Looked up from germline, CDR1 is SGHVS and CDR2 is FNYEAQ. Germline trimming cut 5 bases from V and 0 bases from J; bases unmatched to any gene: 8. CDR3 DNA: TGTGCCAGCAGCAGAACCGGGACAGGCGTGAACACTGAAGCTTTCTTT. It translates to CASSRTGTGVNTEAFF.

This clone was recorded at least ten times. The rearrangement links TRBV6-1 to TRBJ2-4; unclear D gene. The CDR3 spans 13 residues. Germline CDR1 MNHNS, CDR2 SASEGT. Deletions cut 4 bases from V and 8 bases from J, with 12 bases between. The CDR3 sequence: CASSGTLTDIQYF. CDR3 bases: TGTGCCAGCAGTGGGACCCTCACGGACATTCAGTACTTC.

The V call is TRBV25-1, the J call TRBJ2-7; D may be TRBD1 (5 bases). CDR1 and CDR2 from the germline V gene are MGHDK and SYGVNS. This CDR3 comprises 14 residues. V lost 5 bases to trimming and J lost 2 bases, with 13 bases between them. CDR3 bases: TGTGCCAGCAGTCCCACCGACAGAGCCTACGAGCAGTACTTC. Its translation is CASSPTDRAYEQYF.

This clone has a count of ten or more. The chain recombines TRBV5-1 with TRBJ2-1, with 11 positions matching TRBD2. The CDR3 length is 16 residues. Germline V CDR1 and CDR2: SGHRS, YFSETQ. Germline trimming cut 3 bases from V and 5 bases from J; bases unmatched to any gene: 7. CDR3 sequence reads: CASSSSSGRRDNEQFF. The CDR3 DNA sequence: TGCGCCAGCAGCTCCTCTAGCGGGAGGAGGGACAATGAGCAGTTCTTC.

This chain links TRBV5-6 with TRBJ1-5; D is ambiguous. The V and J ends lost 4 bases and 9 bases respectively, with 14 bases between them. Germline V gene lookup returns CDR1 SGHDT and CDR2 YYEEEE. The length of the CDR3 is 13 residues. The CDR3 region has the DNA TGTGCCAGCAGCACGAGGTTCGGTGGGCCCCAGCATTTT. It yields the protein CASSTRFGGPQHF.

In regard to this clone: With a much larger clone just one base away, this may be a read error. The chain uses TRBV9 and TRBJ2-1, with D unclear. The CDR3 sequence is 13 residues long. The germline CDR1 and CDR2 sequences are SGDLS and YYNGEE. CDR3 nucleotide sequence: TGTGGCAGCAGCGTGGGAACCTACAATGAGCAGTTCTTC. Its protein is CGSSVGTYNEQFF.

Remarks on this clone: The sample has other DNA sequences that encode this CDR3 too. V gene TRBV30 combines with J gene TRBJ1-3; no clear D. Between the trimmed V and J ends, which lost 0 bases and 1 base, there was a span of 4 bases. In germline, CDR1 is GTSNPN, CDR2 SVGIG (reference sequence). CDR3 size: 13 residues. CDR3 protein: CAWSVNSGNTIYF. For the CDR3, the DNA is TGTGCCTGGAGTGTCAATTCTGGAAACACCATATATTTT.

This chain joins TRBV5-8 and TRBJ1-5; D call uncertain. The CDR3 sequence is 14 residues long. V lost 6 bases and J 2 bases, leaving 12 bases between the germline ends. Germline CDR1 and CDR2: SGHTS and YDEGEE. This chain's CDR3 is CASTRAGGNQPQHF. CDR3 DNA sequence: TGTGCCAGCACTCGGGCGGGAGGCAATCAGCCCCAGCATTTT. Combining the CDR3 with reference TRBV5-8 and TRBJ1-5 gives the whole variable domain EAGVTQSPTHLIKTRGQQATLRCSPISGHTSVYWYQQALGLGLQFLLWYDEGEERNRGNFPPRFSGRQFPNYSSELNVNALELEDSALYLCASTRAGGNQPQHFGDGTRLSIL.

The CDR3 loop is CASSSAPAGGPGDTQYF. In nucleotides, the CDR3 is TGTGCCAGCAGCTCCGCCCCGGCGGGAGGGCCTGGAGATACGCAGTATTTT. V gene TRBV7-3 combines with J gene TRBJ2-3; 9 nucleotides align to TRBD2. This CDR3 contains 17 residues. CDR1 and CDR2 (germline): SGHTA, FQGTGA. J gave up 5 bases and V 4 bases, and 13 bases lay outside the gene matches.

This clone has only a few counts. The CDR3 DNA sequence: TGTGCCAGCAGTTATGGGGGCGCGGGTAGAGAGACCCAGTACTTC. Translating it yields CASSYGGAGRETQYF. V is TRBV28 and J is TRBJ2-5, with D perhaps matching TRBD1 (6 bases). CDR1 MDHEN and CDR2 SYDVKM come from the germline V gene. The CDR3 extends over 15 amino acids. The V end lost 4 bases, the J end lost 4 bases, and 16 bases lay between the germline ends.

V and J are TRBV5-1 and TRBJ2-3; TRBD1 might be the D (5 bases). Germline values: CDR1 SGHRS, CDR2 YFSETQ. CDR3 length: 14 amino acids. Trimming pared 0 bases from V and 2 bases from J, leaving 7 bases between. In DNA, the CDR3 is TGCGCCAGCAGCTTGGGACAGTCCACAGATACGCAGTATTTT. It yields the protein CASSLGQSTDTQYF.

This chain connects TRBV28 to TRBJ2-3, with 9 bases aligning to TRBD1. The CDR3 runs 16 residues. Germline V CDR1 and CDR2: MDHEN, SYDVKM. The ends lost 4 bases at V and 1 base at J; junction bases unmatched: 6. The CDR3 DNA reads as TGTGCCAGCAGTTCGGGACAGGGCTGGGGCACAGATACGCAGTATTTT. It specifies CASSSGQGWGTDTQYF.

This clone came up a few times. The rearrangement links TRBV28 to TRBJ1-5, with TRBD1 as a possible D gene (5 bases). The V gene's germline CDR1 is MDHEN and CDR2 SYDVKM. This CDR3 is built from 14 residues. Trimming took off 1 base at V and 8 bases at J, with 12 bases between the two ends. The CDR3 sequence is CASSLSGPFEPQHF. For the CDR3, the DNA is TGTGCCAGCAGTTTATCGGGACCCTTCGAGCCCCAGCATTTT.

CDR3 region: CASSPALGQDVTFF. CDR3 in DNA: TGTGCCAGCTCACCAGCCCTGGGACAGGACGTAACTTTCTTT. This chain joins TRBV18 and TRBJ1-1; 8 bases agree with TRBD1. V shed 2 bases, J shed 12 bases, and the junction held 11 bases outside the gene matches. The CDR3 is 14 residues long. CDR1 and CDR2 (germline): KGHSH, LQKENI.

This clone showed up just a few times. The CDR3 loop is CASSENRGRGSYEQYF. CDR3 DNA: TGTGCCAGCAGTGAAAACAGGGGGAGAGGATCCTACGAGCAGTACTTC. The chain couples TRBV28 to TRBJ2-7; 8 positions match TRBD1. The CDR3 is 16 amino acids. V dropped 5 bases and J dropped 1; count of bases not matched to a gene: 10. The V gene's germline CDR1 is MDHEN and CDR2 SYDVKM.

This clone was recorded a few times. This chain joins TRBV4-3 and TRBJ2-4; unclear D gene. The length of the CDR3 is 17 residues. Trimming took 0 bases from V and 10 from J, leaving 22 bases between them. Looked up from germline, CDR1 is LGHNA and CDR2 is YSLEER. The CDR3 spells CASSQDLGSPSFRIQYF. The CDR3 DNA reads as TGCGCCAGCAGCCAAGATTTAGGCTCACCTTCCTTTAGAATTCAGTACTTC.

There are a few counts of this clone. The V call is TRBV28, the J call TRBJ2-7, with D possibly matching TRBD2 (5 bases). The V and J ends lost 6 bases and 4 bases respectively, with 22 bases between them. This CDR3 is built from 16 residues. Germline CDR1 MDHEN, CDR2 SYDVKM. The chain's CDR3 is CASRPFVLGSFYEQYF. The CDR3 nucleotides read TGTGCCAGCAGACCCTTCGTTTTAGGGAGTTTTTACGAGCAGTACTTC.

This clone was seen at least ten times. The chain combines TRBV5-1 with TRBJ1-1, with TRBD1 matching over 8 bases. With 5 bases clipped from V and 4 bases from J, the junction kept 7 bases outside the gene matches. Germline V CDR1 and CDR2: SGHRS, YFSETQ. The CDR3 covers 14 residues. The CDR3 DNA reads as TGCGCCAGCAGAGTCGTAACAGGGGGCACTGAAGCTTTCTTT. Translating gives CASRVVTGGTEAFF.

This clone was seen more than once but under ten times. The CDR3 bases are TGTGCCAGCAGCTTGCGTGGAGGGGATACGCAGTATTTT. Protein sequence: CASSLRGGDTQYF. V gene TRBV5-6 combines with J gene TRBJ2-3; the D gene is possibly TRBD2 (6 bases). This CDR3 is built from 13 residues. Germline V lookup: CDR1 SGHDT, CDR2 YYEEEE. Trimming took 1 base from V and 6 from J, leaving 9 bases between them.

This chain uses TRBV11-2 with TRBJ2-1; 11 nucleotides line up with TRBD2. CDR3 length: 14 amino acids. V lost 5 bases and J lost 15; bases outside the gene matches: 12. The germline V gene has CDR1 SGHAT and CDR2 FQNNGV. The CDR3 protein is CASSPISGRAWGFF. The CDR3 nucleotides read TGTGCCAGCAGCCCGATTAGCGGGAGGGCCTGGGGGTTCTTC.

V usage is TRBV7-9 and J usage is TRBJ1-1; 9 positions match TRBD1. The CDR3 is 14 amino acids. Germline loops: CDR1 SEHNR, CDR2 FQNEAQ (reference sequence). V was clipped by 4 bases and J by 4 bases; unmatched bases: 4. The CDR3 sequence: CASSSLTGGTEAFF. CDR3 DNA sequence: TGTGCCAGCAGCTCCTTGACAGGGGGCACTGAAGCTTTCTTT.

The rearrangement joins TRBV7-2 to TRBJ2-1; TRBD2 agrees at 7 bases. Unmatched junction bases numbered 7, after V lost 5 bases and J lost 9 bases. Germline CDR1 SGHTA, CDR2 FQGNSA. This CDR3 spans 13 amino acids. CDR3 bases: TGTGCCAGCAGCCGCGACGCGGGGGTTGAGCAGTTCTTC. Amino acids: CASSRDAGVEQFF. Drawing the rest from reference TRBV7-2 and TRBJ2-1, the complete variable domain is GAGVSQSPSNKVTEKGKDVELRCDPISGHTALYWYRQSLGQGLEFLIYFQGNSAPDKSGLPSDRFSAERTGGSVSTLTIQRTQQEDSAVYLCASSRDAGVEQFFGPGTRLTVL.

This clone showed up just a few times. The CDR3 reads CASSRDRAADEQYF. In DNA, the CDR3 is TGCGCCAGCAGCCGGGACAGGGCGGCGGACGAGCAGTACTTC. The chain recombines TRBV5-1 with TRBJ2-7; 9 bases match TRBD1. Per the germline V gene, CDR1 is SGHRS and CDR2 is YFSETQ. This CDR3 spans 14 amino acids. V shed 4 bases, J shed 5 bases, and the junction held 7 bases outside the gene matches.

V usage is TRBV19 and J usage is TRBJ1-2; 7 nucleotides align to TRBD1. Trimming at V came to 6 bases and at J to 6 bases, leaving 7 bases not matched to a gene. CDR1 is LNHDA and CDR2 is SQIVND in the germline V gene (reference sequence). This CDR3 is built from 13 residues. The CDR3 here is CASRRDRWDGYTF. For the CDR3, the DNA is TGTGCCAGTAGACGGGACAGATGGGATGGCTACACCTTC.

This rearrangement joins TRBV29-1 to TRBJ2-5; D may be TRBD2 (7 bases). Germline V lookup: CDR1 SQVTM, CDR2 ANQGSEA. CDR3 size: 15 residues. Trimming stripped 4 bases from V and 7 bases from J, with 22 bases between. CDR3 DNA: TGCAGCGTTGGCCTAGGGGGGGGACCCTCCGGGACCCAGTACTTC. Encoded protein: CSVGLGGGPSGTQYF. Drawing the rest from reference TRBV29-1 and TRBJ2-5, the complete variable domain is SAVISQKPSRDICQRGTSLTIQCQVDSQVTMMFWYRQQPGQSLTLIATANQGSEATYESGFVIDKFPISRPNLTFSTLTVSNMSPEDSSIYLCSVGLGGGPSGTQYFGPGTRLLVL.

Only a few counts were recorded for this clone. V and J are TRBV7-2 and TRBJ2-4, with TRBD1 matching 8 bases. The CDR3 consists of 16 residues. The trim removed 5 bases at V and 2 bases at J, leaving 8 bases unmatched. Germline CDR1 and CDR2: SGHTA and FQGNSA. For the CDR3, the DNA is TGTGCCAGCAGCGCGTGGGACAGGATAACCAAAAACATTCAGTACTTC. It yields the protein CASSAWDRITKNIQYF.

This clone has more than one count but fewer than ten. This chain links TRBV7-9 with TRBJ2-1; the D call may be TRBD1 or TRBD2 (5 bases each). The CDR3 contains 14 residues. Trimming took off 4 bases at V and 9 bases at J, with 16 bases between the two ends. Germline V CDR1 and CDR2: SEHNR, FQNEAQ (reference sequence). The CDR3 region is CASSSLEGRTEQFF. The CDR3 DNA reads TGTGCCAGCAGCTCCCTTGAGGGGCGCACTGAGCAGTTCTTC.